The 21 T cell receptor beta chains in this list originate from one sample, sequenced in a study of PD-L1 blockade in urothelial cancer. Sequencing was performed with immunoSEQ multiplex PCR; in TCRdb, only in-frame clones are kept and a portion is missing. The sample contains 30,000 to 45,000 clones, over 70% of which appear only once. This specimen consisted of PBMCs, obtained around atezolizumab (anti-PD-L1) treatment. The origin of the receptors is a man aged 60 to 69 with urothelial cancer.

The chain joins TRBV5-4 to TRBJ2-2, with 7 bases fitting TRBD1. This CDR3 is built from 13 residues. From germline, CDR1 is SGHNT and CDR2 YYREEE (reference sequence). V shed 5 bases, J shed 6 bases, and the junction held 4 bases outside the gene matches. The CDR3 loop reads CASSLQGSGELFF. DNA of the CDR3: TGTGCCAGCAGTCTACAGGGGTCCGGGGAGCTGTTTTTT.

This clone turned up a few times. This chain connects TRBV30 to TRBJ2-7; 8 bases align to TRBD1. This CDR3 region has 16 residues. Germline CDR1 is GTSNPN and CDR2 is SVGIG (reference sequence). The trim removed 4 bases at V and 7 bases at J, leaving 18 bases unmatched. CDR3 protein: CAWNPGRTGLAREQYF. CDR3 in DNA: TGTGCCTGGAACCCAGGGAGGACAGGGCTTGCAAGAGAGCAGTACTTC.

DNA of the CDR3: TGTGCCAGCAGCTTCCGTACGGCGGGAGGGGAGCTGTTTTTT. It codes for CASSFRTAGGELFF. V is TRBV7-2 and J is TRBJ2-2; possible D gene TRBD2, 6 bases. There are 14 residues in the CDR3. Germline V gene data show CDR1 as SGHTA and CDR2 as FQGNSA. With 3 bases removed from V and 8 bases from J, the gap between germline ends came to 13 bases.

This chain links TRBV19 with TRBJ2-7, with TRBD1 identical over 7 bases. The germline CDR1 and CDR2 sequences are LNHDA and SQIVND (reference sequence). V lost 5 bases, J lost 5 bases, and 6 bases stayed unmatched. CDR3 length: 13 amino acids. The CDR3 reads CASSFRDSHEQYF. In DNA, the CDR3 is TGTGCCAGTAGTTTCCGGGACAGCCACGAGCAGTACTTC.

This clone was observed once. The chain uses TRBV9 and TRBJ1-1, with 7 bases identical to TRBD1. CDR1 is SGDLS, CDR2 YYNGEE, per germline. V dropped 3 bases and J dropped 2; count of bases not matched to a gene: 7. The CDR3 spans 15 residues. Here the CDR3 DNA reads TGTGCCAGCAGCGCCCAAGGACAGGCAAACACTGAAGCTTTCTTT. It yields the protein CASSAQGQANTEAFF.

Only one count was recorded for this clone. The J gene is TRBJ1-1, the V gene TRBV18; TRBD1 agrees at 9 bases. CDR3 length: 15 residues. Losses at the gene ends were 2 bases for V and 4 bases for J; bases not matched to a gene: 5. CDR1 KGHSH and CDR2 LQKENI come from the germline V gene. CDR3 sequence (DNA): TGTGCCAGCTCACCAACCAAACAGGGGGCCACTGAAGCTTTCTTT. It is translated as CASSPTKQGATEAFF.

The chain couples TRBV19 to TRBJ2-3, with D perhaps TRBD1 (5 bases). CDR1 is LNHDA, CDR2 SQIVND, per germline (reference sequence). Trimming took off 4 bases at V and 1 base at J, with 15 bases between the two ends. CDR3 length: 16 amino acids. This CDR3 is CASSNPILTGTDTQYF. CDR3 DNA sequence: TGTGCCAGTAGTAATCCCATATTGACAGGCACAGATACGCAGTATTTT.

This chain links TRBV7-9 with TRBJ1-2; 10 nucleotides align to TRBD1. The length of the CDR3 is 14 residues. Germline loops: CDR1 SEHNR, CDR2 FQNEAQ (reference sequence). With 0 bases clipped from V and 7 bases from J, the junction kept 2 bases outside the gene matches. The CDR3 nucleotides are TGTGCCAGCAGCTTAGCCGGGACAGGGGTTGGCTACACCTTC. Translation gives CASSLAGTGVGYTF. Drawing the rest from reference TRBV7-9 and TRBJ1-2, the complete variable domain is DTGVSQNPRHKITKRGQNVTFRCDPISEHNRLYWYRQTLGQGPEFLTYFQNEAQLEKSRLLSDRFSAERPKGSFSTLEIQRTEQGDSAMYLCASSLAGTGVGYTFGSGTRLTVV.

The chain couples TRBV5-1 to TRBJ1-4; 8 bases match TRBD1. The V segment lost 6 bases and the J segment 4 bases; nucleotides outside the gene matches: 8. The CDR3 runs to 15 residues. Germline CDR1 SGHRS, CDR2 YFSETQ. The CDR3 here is CASTADRVGNEKLFF. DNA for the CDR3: TGCGCCAGCACGGCGGACAGGGTCGGTAATGAAAAACTGTTTTTT.

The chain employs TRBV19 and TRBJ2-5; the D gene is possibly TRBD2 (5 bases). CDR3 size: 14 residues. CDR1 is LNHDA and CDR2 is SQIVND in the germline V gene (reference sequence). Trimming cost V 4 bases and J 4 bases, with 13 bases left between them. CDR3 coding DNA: TGTGCCAGTAGTAGGTCGGGGAGAAGAGAGACCCAGTACTTC. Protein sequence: CASSRSGRRETQYF.

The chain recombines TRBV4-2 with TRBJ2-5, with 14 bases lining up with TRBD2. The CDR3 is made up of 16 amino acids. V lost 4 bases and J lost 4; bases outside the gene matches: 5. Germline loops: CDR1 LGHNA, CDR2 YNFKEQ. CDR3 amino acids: CASSPGLAGDGETQYF. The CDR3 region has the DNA TGTGCCAGCAGCCCGGGACTAGCGGGAGATGGAGAGACCCAGTACTTC.

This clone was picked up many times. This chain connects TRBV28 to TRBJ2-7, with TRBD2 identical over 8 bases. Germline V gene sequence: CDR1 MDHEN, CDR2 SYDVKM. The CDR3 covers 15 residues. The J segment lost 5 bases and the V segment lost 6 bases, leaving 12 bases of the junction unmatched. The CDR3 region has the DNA TGTGCCAGCAGCACGGAAGCGGGAGACAGAAACGAGCAGTACTTC. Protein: CASSTEAGDRNEQYF.

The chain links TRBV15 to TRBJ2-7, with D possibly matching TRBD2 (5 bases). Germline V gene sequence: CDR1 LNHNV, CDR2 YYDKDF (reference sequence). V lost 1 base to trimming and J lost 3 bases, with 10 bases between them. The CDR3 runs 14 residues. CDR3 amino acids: CATSRGGRDYEQYF. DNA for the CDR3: TGTGCCACCAGCAGAGGAGGACGGGACTACGAGCAGTACTTC.

The CDR3: CASSPRSNNEQFF. The CDR3 coding sequence is TGCGCCAGCAGTCCCAGGTCAAACAATGAGCAGTTCTTC. V and J are TRBV10-1 and TRBJ2-1, with unresolved D. The CDR3 has 13 residues. Germline V gene lookup returns CDR1 WNHNN and CDR2 SYGVQD (reference sequence). V was pared by 5 bases and J by 5 bases, with 10 bases between.

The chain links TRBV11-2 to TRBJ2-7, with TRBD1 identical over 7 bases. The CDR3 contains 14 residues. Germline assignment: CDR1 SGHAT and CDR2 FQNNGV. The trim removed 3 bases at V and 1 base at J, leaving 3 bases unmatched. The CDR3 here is CASSLVTGSYEQYF. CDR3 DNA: TGTGCCAGCAGCTTGGTGACAGGGTCCTACGAGCAGTACTTC.

The chain's CDR3 is CASSYREGEQYF. The DNA for the CDR3 is TGCGCCAGCAGCTACAGGGAGGGGGAGCAGTACTTC. This chain connects TRBV5-1 to TRBJ2-7, with D perhaps matching TRBD2 (7 bases). The CDR3 spans 12 residues. The germline CDR1 and CDR2 sequences are SGHRS and YFSETQ. Trimming pared 3 bases from V and 7 bases from J, leaving 11 bases between.

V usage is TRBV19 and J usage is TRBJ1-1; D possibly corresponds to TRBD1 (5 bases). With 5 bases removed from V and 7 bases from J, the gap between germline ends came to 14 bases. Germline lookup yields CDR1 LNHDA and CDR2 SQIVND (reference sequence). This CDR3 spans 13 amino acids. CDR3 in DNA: TGTGCCAGTAGTTACGGGGGGGGGAATGAAGCTTTCTTT. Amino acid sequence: CASSYGGGNEAFF.

The CDR3 sequence: CASSSGTGRYEQYF. The CDR3 region has the DNA TGCGCCAGCAGCTCCGGGACAGGGCGTTACGAGCAGTACTTC. The genes are TRBV5-1 and TRBJ2-7; 9 bases are a match to TRBD1. The CDR3 has 14 amino acids. The J segment lost 4 bases and the V segment lost 3 bases, leaving 5 bases of the junction unmatched. CDR1 SGHRS and CDR2 YFSETQ come from the germline V gene.

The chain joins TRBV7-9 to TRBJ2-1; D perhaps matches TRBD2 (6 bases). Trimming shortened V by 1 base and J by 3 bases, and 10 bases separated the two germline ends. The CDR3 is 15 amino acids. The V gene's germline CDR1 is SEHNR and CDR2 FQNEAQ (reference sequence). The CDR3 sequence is CASSLVLDYYNEQFF. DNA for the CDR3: TGTGCCAGCAGCTTAGTTCTGGACTACTACAATGAGCAGTTCTTC.

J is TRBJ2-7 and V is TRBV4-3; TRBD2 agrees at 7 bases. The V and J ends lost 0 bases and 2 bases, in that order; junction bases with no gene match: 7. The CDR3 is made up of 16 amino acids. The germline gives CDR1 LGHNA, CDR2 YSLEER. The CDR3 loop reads CASSQDMGGTPYEQYF. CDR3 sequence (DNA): TGCGCCAGCAGCCAAGATATGGGGGGGACCCCCTACGAGCAGTACTTC.

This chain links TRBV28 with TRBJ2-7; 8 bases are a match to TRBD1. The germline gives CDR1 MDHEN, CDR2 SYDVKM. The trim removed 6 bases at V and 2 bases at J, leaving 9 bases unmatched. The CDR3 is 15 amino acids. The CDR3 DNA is TGTGCCAGCAGGTCCGGGACAGGAGGGCCCTACGAGCAGTACTTC. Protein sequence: CASRSGTGGPYEQYF.